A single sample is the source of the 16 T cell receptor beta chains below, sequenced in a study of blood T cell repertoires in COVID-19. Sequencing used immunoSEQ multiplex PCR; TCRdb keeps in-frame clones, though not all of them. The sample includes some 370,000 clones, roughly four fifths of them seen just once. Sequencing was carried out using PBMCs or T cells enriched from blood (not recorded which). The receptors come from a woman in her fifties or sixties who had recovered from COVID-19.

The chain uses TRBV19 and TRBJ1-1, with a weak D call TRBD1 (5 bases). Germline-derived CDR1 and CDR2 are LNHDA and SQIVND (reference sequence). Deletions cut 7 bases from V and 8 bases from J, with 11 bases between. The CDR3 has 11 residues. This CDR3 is CASTFREEAFF. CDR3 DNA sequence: TGTGCCAGTACCTTCAGGGAAGAAGCTTTCTTT.

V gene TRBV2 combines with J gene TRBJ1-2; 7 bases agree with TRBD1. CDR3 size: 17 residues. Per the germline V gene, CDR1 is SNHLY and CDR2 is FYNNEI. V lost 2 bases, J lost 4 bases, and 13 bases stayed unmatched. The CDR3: CASSETKTGRFLYGYTF. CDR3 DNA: TGTGCCAGCAGTGAAACCAAGACAGGGCGCTTCCTCTATGGCTACACCTTC.

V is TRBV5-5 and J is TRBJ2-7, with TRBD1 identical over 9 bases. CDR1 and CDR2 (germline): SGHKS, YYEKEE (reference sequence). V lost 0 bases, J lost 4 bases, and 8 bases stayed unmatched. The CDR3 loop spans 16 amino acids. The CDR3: CASSLVGTGSIYEQYF. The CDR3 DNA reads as TGTGCCAGCAGCTTGGTTGGGACAGGGAGTATTTACGAGCAGTACTTC.

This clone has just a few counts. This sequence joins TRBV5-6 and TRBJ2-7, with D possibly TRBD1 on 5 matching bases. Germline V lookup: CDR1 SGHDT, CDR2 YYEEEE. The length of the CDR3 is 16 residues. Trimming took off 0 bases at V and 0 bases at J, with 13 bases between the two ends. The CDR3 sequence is CASSLAPDRFSYEQYF. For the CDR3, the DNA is TGTGCCAGCAGCTTGGCCCCCGACAGATTCTCCTACGAGCAGTACTTC.

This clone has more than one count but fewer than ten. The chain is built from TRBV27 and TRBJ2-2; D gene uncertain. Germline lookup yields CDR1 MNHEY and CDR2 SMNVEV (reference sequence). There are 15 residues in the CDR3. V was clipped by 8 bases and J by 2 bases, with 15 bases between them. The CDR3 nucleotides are TGTGCCAGCGCTGCGGTCCAGTTTAACACCGGGGAGCTGTTTTTT. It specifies CASAAVQFNTGELFF.

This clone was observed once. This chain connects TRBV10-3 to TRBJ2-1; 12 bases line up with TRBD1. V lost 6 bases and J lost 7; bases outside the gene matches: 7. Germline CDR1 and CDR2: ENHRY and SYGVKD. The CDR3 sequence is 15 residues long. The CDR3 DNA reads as TGTGCCATCAGGGGACAGGGGGCCTTAGGGAATGAGCAGTTCTTC. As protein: CAIRGQGALGNEQFF.

The chain's CDR3 is CASSGREGDEKLFF. The DNA of the CDR3 is TGTGCCAGCAGCGGTAGGGAGGGAGACGAAAAACTGTTTTTT. The chain couples TRBV11-2 to TRBJ1-4, with no clear D. Germline V lookup: CDR1 SGHAT, CDR2 FQNNGV. The V end was cut by 5 bases, the J end by 8 bases, with 15 bases between. The CDR3 covers 14 residues.

The CDR3 protein is CASSLDRASTDTQYF. The DNA of the CDR3 is TGCGCCAGCAGCTTGGACAGGGCCTCAACAGATACGCAGTATTTT. V and J are TRBV5-1 and TRBJ2-3; D might be TRBD1 (6 bases). With 0 bases removed from V and 3 bases from J, the gap between germline ends came to 11 bases. This CDR3 spans 15 amino acids. Germline V CDR1 and CDR2: SGHRS, YFSETQ.

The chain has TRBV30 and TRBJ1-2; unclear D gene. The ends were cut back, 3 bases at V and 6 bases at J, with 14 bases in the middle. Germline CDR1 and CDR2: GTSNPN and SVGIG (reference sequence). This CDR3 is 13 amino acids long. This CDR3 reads CAWRPGEYNGYTF. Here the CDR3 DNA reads TGTGCCTGGAGGCCCGGGGAGTATAATGGCTACACCTTC.

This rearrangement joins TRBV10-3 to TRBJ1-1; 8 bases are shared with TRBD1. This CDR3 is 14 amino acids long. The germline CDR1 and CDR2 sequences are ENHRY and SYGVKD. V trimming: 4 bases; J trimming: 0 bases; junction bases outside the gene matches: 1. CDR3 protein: CAISVGQVNTEAFF. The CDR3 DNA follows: TGTGCCATCAGTGTGGGACAGGTGAACACTGAAGCTTTCTTT.

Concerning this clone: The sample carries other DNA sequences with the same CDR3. The CDR3 is CASSLAASTDTQYF. CDR3 sequence (DNA): TGTGCCAGCAGCTTGGCGGCTAGCACAGATACGCAGTATTTT. The rearrangement links TRBV7-9 to TRBJ2-3, with unresolved D. The CDR3 is made up of 14 amino acids. Germline CDR1 and CDR2: SEHNR and FQNEAQ (reference sequence). Deletions cut 3 bases from V and 0 bases from J, with 7 bases between.

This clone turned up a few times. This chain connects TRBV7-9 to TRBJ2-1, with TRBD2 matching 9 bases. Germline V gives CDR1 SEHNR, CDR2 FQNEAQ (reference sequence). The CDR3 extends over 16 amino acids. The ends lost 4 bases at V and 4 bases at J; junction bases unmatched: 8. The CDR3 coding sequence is TGTGCCAGCAGCTCCGTCGCGGGACTAGCATACAATGAGCAGTTCTTC. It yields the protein CASSSVAGLAYNEQFF.

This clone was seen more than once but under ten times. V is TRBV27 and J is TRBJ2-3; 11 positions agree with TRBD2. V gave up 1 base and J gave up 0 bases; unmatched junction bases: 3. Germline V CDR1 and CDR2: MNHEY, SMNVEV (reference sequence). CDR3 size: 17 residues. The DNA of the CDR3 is TGTGCCAGCAGTTTATATGGGACTAGCGGCAGCACAGATACGCAGTATTTT. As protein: CASSLYGTSGSTDTQYF.

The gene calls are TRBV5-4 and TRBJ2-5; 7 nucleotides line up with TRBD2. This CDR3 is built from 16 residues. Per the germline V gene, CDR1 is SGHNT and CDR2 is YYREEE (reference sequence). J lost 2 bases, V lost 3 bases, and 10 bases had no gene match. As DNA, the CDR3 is TGTGCCAGCAGCTCCTCTATAGCGGGCGGGCAAGAGACCCAGTACTTC. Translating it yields CASSSSIAGGQETQYF.

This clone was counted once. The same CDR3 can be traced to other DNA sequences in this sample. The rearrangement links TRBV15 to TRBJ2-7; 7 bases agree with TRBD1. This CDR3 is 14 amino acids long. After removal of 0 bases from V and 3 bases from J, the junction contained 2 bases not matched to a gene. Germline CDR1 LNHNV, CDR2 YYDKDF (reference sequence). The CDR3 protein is CATSRDRGNYEQYF. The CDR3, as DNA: TGTGCCACCAGCAGAGACAGGGGGAACTACGAGCAGTACTTC.

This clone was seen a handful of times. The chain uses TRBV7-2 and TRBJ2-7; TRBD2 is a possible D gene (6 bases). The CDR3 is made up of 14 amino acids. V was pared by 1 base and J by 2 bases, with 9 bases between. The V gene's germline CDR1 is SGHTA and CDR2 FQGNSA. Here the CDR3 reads CASSLGAGPYEQYF. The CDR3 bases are TGTGCCAGCAGCTTAGGAGCGGGTCCCTACGAGCAGTACTTC.